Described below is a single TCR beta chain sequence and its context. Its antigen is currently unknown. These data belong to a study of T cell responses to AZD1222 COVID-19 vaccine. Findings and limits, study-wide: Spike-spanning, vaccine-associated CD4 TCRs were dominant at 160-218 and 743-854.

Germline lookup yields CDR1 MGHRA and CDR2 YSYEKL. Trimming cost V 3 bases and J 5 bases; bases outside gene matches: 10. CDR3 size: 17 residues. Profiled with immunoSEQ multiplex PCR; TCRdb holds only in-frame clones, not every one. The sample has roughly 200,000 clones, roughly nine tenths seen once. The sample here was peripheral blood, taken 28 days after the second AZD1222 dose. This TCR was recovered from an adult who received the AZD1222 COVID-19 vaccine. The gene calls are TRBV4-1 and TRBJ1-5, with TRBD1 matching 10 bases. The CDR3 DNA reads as TGCGCCAGCAGCCAGGACCCGGGACAGGGGTCCCATCAGCCCCAGCATTTT. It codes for CASSQDPGQGSHQPQHF.